These 21 T cell receptor beta chains originate from one sample sequenced in a study of blood T cell repertoires in COVID-19. Repertoires were generated with immunoSEQ multiplex PCR, while TCRdb's copy carries only in-frame clones and drops some. The data show about 160,000 clones, 92% seen once. Sequenced: peripheral blood. Receptors originate from a man aged 30 to 45 with COVID-19, enrolled during active disease.

The gene calls are TRBV6-2 or TRBV6-3 and TRBJ2-1, with TRBD1 identical over 7 bases. V trimming: 5 bases; J trimming: 8 bases; junction bases outside the gene matches: 24. The CDR3 extends over 19 amino acids. Germline V gene sequence: CDR1 MNHEY, CDR2 SVGEGT. This CDR3 reads CASSPIHRGESGRVHEQFF. The CDR3 coding sequence is TGTGCCAGCAGTCCCATCCACAGGGGAGAGTCCGGAAGGGTCCATGAGCAGTTCTTC.

The J gene is TRBJ2-7, the V gene TRBV5-1, with D unclear. Looked up from germline, CDR1 is SGHRS and CDR2 is YFSETQ. This CDR3 is 14 amino acids long. The V end lost 0 bases, the J end lost 0 bases, and 7 bases lay between the germline ends. The CDR3 protein is CASSLDPLSYEQYF. DNA of the CDR3: TGCGCCAGCAGCTTGGACCCACTCTCCTACGAGCAGTACTTC.

The V gene is TRBV3-1 (or the pseudogene TRBV3-2), the J gene TRBJ2-3; a weak D match, TRBD1 (6 bases). V shed 5 bases and J shed 9 bases, with 21 bases lying between them. The length of the CDR3 is 15 residues. CDR1 and CDR2 from the germline V gene are LGHDT and YNNKEL (reference sequence). The CDR3 nucleotides read TGTGCCAGCAGCACCAAGGCCCGGGCGAGGGGGACGCAGTATTTT. As protein: CASSTKARARGTQYF.

V and J are TRBV6-5 and TRBJ1-4; 7 bases match TRBD1. Germline CDR1 is MNHEY and CDR2 is SVGAGI. This CDR3 contains 14 residues. The V and J ends lost 4 bases and 7 bases, in that order; junction bases with no gene match: 6. The CDR3 sequence: CASSSDRIGEKLFF. CDR3 nucleotide sequence: TGTGCCAGCAGTTCGGACAGGATAGGTGAAAAACTGTTTTTT.

The chain carries TRBV9 and TRBJ2-7; perhaps TRBD1 as D (6 bases). Germline assignment: CDR1 SGDLS and CDR2 YYNGEE. The germline V and J ends were trimmed by 3 bases and 1 base, with 14 bases remaining between them. The CDR3 sequence is 15 residues long. The CDR3, as DNA: TGTGCCAGCAGCGCTTACTTCGGGACATCCTACGAGCAGTACTTC. This gives the protein CASSAYFGTSYEQYF.

The V and J genes are TRBV10-2 and TRBJ2-1, with 7 nucleotides matching TRBD2. V dropped 8 bases and J dropped 8; count of bases not matched to a gene: 15. CDR1 and CDR2 (germline): WSHSY, SAAADI. The CDR3 contains 15 residues. DNA for the CDR3: TGCGCCAGCTCCTTGACTAGCCTATCCTCCGATGAGCAGTTCTTC. Translating it yields CASSLTSLSSDEQFF.

The rearrangement uses TRBV5-1 and TRBJ1-1; a possible D gene is TRBD1 (6 bases). Trimming removed 2 bases at V and 2 bases at J, with 10 bases between. CDR1 is SGHRS and CDR2 is YFSETQ in the germline V gene. CDR3 length equals 14 residues. CDR3 nucleotides: TGCGCCAGCAGCTTCGGGACACCTAACACTGAAGCTTTCTTT. Translated, it gives CASSFGTPNTEAFF.

CDR3 protein: CASSELGTGQNEQFF. The CDR3 nucleotides are TGTGCCAGCAGTGAATTGGGGACAGGGCAGAATGAGCAGTTCTTC. The J gene is TRBJ2-1, the V gene TRBV25-1, with 9 bases lining up with TRBD1. Germline V gives CDR1 MGHDK, CDR2 SYGVNS. Trimming cost V 1 base and J 7 bases; bases outside gene matches: 5. The CDR3 is 15 amino acids.

CDR3 in amino acids: CASSVGTAEAFF. In DNA, the CDR3 is TGTGCCAGCTCAGTGGGGACAGCTGAAGCTTTCTTT. The chain couples TRBV18 to TRBJ1-1; TRBD1 matches at 7 bases. Germline assignment: CDR1 KGHSH and CDR2 LQKENI. This CDR3 spans 12 amino acids. The trim removed 5 bases at V and 6 bases at J, leaving 3 bases unmatched.

The genes are TRBV6-5 and TRBJ1-1, with 9 positions matching TRBD1. This CDR3 spans 13 amino acids. In germline, CDR1 is MNHEY, CDR2 SVGAGI. The trim removed 6 bases at V and 4 bases at J, leaving 3 bases unmatched. CDR3 region: CASSRDRATEAFF. In DNA, the CDR3 is TGTGCCAGCAGCCGGGACAGGGCCACTGAAGCTTTCTTT.

The genes are TRBV12-5 and TRBJ1-2; no clear D. The CDR3 spans 13 residues. CDR1 and CDR2 (germline): LGHNT, FRNRAP. V was cut by 3 bases and J by 8 bases, with 13 bases left in between. This CDR3 is CASGFSGSNGYTF. CDR3 nucleotides: TGTGCTAGTGGTTTTTCGGGATCTAACGGCTACACCTTC.

Concerning this clone itself: The same CDR3 arises from other DNA sequences in this sample as well. The J gene is TRBJ1-1, the V gene TRBV6-5, with D possibly TRBD1 on 6 matching bases. V lost 6 bases, J lost 4 bases, and 9 bases lay in between. The length of the CDR3 is 12 residues. Per the germline V gene, CDR1 is MNHEY and CDR2 is SVGAGI. CDR3 amino acids: CASSQGSTEAFF. CDR3 bases: TGTGCCAGCAGCCAGGGGTCCACTGAAGCTTTCTTT.

The chain links TRBV9 to TRBJ1-4, with 7 bases fitting TRBD1. The V segment lost 0 bases and the J segment 5 bases; nucleotides outside the gene matches: 10. Germline assignment: CDR1 SGDLS and CDR2 YYNGEE. This CDR3 is built from 17 residues. The CDR3 is CASSVEEGAQRNEKLFF. CDR3 DNA sequence: TGTGCCAGCAGCGTAGAGGAGGGGGCTCAGAGGAATGAAAAACTGTTTTTT.

In DNA form, the CDR3 reads TGTGCCAGCAGCTTATTGGGGGGAGGAAAAAGTGAAGCTTTCTTT. Its translation is CASSLLGGGKSEAFF. The rearrangement uses TRBV7-2 and TRBJ1-1; tentative D call: TRBD1 (5 bases). Germline V gives CDR1 SGHTA, CDR2 FQGNSA. The germline V and J ends were trimmed by 2 bases and 7 bases, with 17 bases remaining between them. The CDR3 totals 15 residues.

This clone was observed a single time. The J gene is TRBJ2-3, the V gene TRBV5-1; unclear D gene. CDR3 length: 12 amino acids. Germline CDR1 and CDR2: SGHRS and YFSETQ. V was cut by 9 bases and J by 1 base, with 9 bases left in between. The CDR3 here is CATSRGTDTQYF. The CDR3 DNA sequence: TGCGCCACAAGTCGGGGCACAGATACGCAGTATTTT.

The chain uses TRBV4-1 and TRBJ2-7, with 8 positions matching TRBD1. The CDR3 length is 15 residues. The germline gives CDR1 MGHRA, CDR2 YSYEKL. Trimming at V came to 3 bases and at J to 3 bases, leaving 7 bases not matched to a gene. The CDR3 DNA reads TGCGCCAGCAGCCACGGACAGGGATCCAGCTACGAGCAGTACTTC. This gives the protein CASSHGQGSSYEQYF.

This chain connects TRBV11-1 to TRBJ2-3; 7 bases align to TRBD2. Germline trimming cut 0 bases from V and 3 bases from J; bases unmatched to any gene: 9. Germline loops: CDR1 SGHAT, CDR2 FQDESV (reference sequence). The CDR3 extends over 17 amino acids. The CDR3 spells CASSLAPGGRGTDTQYF. In nucleotides, the CDR3 is TGTGCCAGCAGCTTAGCCCCTGGCGGGAGAGGGACAGATACGCAGTATTTT.

The rearrangement uses TRBV4-2 and TRBJ1-5; no firm D call. This CDR3 spans 17 amino acids. V gave up 0 bases and J gave up 0 bases, with 12 bases separating them. The germline gives CDR1 LGHNA, CDR2 YNFKEQ. CDR3 protein: CASSQEAGTYSNQPQHF. CDR3 DNA: TGTGCCAGCAGCCAAGAGGCAGGAACTTATAGCAATCAGCCCCAGCATTTT.

The CDR3 loop reads CASSRYRANTGELFF. DNA of the CDR3: TGTGCCAGCAGCCGGTACAGGGCTAACACCGGGGAGCTGTTTTTT. The V gene is TRBV5-6, the J gene TRBJ2-2; maybe TRBD1 (6 bases). V shed 4 bases and J shed 2 bases, with 12 bases lying between them. Germline CDR1 reads SGHDT; CDR2 reads YYEEEE. This CDR3 has 15 amino acids.

This clone came up once. CDR3 loop: CASRRDSPSSYEQYF. CDR3 bases: TGTGCCAGCAGACGAGACTCCCCAAGTTCCTACGAGCAGTACTTC. This sequence joins TRBV27 and TRBJ2-7; D gene uncertain. This CDR3 comprises 15 residues. Per germline, CDR1 MNHEY and CDR2 SMNVEV (reference sequence). The germline V and J ends were trimmed by 6 bases and 1 base, with 16 bases remaining between them.

The table lists this clone with many counts. This sequence joins TRBV27 and TRBJ1-1; no firm D call. V lost 4 bases and J lost 1, with 7 bases in between. The CDR3 has 13 residues. The germline CDR1 and CDR2 sequences are MNHEY and SMNVEV (reference sequence). The CDR3 reads CASSSSANTEAFF. In DNA, the CDR3 is TGTGCCAGCAGTTCATCAGCGAACACTGAAGCTTTCTTT.